The TCR beta chain under discussion was sequenced for a study of siplizumab effects on memory and regulatory T cells. General study findings and limits: Unstimulated subsets captured only a minor fraction of alloreactive clones.

On this clone itself: What it recognizes is unknown.

Sequenced by immunoSEQ multiplex PCR; TCRdb stores in-frame clones only, minus some. The sample holds some 100,000 clones, 85% to 95% seen once. Germline CDR1 and CDR2: MNHNS and SASEGT. The V segment lost 7 bases and the J segment 5 bases; nucleotides outside the gene matches: 2. The CDR3 loop spans 12 amino acids. The sequenced sample consisted of non-Treg CD4+ T cells sorted from blood. The chain links TRBV6-1 to TRBJ1-1, with 9 bases matching TRBD1. This TCR derives from a human donor in good health. The CDR3 protein is CASTDRGTEAFF. DNA for the CDR3: TGTGCCAGCACAGACAGGGGGACTGAAGCTTTCTTT.